Here is one T cell receptor beta chain with its context. This specimen belongs to a study of technical replicates of blood from a handful of donors. Clones were read by immunoSEQ multiplex PCR, and TCRdb kept only the in-frame ones, dropping some. The sample has tens of thousands of clones; about 96% are singletons. This sequence originates from a human donor in good health. The material sequenced was T cells isolated from PBMCs.

The CDR3 nucleotides read TGTGCCAGTAGTATAGATGCGACAGAAGAGACCCAGTACTTC. Its translation: CASSIDATEETQYF. The gene calls are TRBV19 and TRBJ2-5; perhaps TRBD1 as D (5 bases). V lost 0 bases and J lost 3, with 8 bases in between. The V gene's germline CDR1 is LNHDA and CDR2 SQIVND (reference sequence). This CDR3 has 14 residues.